The clone carrying this T cell receptor (beta chain) turned up a few times. It was cDNA, reverse transcribed from extracted RNA, that served as the sequencing template. Repertoires were generated with immunoSEQ multiplex PCR, while TCRdb's copy carries only in-frame clones and drops some. The table lists 40,000 to 50,000 clones, roughly 65% of them singletons. The sample comes from a study of CD8+ T cells in alopecia areata. Trimming shortened V by 7 bases and J by 5 bases, and 8 bases separated the two germline ends. This CDR3 comprises 11 residues. The germline V gene encodes CDR1 SQVTM and CDR2 ANQGSEA. Treatment of the sample: oral pan-JAK inhibitor, 5-10 mg twice daily.

The sequence was obtained from a human donor with alopecia areata. The chain has TRBV29-1 and TRBJ2-2; a possible D gene is TRBD2 (5 bases). The sequencing here drew on CD8+ T cells sorted from blood, taken at week 4, from a patient treated with tofacitinib. In DNA, the CDR3 is TGCAGCGGGGAGTCGACCGGGGAGCTGTTTTTT. As protein: CSGESTGELFF.